This T cell receptor (beta chain) was identified during a study of T cell responses to AZD1222 COVID-19 vaccine. Study outcomes and limitations: Spike-specific TCR breadth and depth were elevated following two AZD1222 doses. The repertoires were collected only after the peak T cell response.

Trimming removed 1 base from V and 6 bases from J; junction bases left unmatched: 3. The germline gives CDR1 MNHEY, CDR2 SVGAGI. The CDR3 runs to 13 residues. The assay was immunoSEQ multiplex PCR, and TCRdb's table has in-frame clones only and misses some. The sample yields 120,000 or so clones, about 87% seen once. This clone came up once. The target antigen is unknown. The sequence was collected from an adult in good health. V and J are TRBV6-5 and TRBJ2-7, with 7 bases fitting TRBD1. Source: peripheral blood, taken on day 0 of AZD1222 vaccination. CDR3 nucleotide sequence: TGTGCCAGCAGTTACTTCGGACAGGCCGAGCAGTACTTC. Its protein product is CASSYFGQAEQYF.